What follows are 7 T cell receptor beta chains derived from one specimen sequenced in a study of response to subunit inactivated influenza vaccine. TCRdb re-analysed the RT-PCR reads in MiXCR, keeping a single row per CDR3 protein. This sample yields hundreds of thousands of distinct CDR3 sequences, of which roughly 9.7% are seen a single time; approximately 12% belongs to the top ten. Sequencing used PBMCs from blood, obtained roughly 47 days after vaccination. The receptor source for this set is a man aged 50-60 years who received an inactivated influenza vaccine.

The sample holds many counts of this clonotype. The chain recombines TRBV5-1 with TRBJ2-5; 11 bases are a match to TRBD2. V shed 6 bases, J shed 4 bases, and the junction held 8 bases outside the gene matches. CDR3 length: 15 residues. CDR1 and CDR2 from the germline V gene are SGHRS and YFSETQ. CDR3: CASKSSGRALETQYF. In DNA form, the CDR3 reads TGCGCCAGCAAAAGTAGCGGGAGGGCCCTAGAGACCCAGTACTTC. Complete variable domain (other parts from reference TRBV5-1 and TRBJ2-5): KAGVTQTPRYLIKTRGQQVTLSCSPISGHRSVSWYQQTPGQGLQFLFEYFSETQRNKGNFPGRFSGRQFSNSRSEMNVSTLELGDSALYLCASKSSGRALETQYFGPGTRLLVL.

This clonotype was seen more than once but under ten times. The V gene is TRBV12-3 or TRBV12-4, the J gene TRBJ2-3; 7 positions match TRBD2. CDR3 length: 16 residues. J was trimmed by 4 bases and V by 5 bases; bases with no gene match: 12. This chain's CDR3 is CASSPMLAGVPDTQYF. The CDR3 bases are TGTGCCAGCAGTCCGATGCTGGCGGGGGTACCAGATACGCAGTATTTT.

This clonotype was seen many times. The chain recombines TRBV5-1 with TRBJ2-7, with TRBD1 matching 7 bases. The V gene end was trimmed by 4 bases and the J gene end by 4 bases; junction bases not matched to a gene: 8. Germline V lookup: CDR1 SGHRS, CDR2 YFSETQ. This CDR3 spans 14 amino acids. This CDR3 reads CASSKPGQSYEQYF. The CDR3, as DNA: TGCGCCAGCAGCAAACCGGGACAGTCATACGAGCAGTACTTC.

In this sample, this clonotype turned up a few times. J is TRBJ1-6 and V is TRBV6-1, with 10 bases that match TRBD1. Germline loops: CDR1 MNHNS, CDR2 SASEGT. The CDR3 extends over 16 amino acids. The J segment lost 10 bases and the V segment lost 4 bases, leaving 10 bases of the junction unmatched. CDR3 nucleotide sequence: TGTGCCAGCAGTGCCACCGGGACAGGGGAGGGGTCACCCCTCCACTTT. Translation: CASSATGTGEGSPLHF.

DNA of the CDR3: TGTGCCAGCAGTTTTGCTAACGGTCGAAAGACCGGGGAGCTGTTTTTT. The encoded protein is CASSFANGRKTGELFF. This chain connects TRBV5-6 to TRBJ2-2; no reliable D call. V gave up 5 bases and J gave up 5 bases, with 19 bases separating them. The CDR3 spans 16 residues. The germline V gene has CDR1 SGHDT and CDR2 YYEEEE. The full variable domain, its missing parts supplied by reference TRBV5-6 and TRBJ2-2, is DAGVTQSPTHLIKTRGQQVTLRCSPKSGHDTVSWYQQALGQGPQFIFQYYEEEERQRGNFPDRFSGHQFPNYSSELNVNALLLGDSALYLCASSFANGRKTGELFFGEGSRLTVL.

In this sample, this clonotype turned up a few times. The V and J genes are TRBV12-3 or TRBV12-4 and TRBJ2-1; TRBD1 or TRBD2 may be the D gene (6 bases each). Trimming removed 2 bases at V and 4 bases at J, with 12 bases between. The CDR3 has 15 residues. CDR3 nucleotide sequence: TGTGCCAGCAGTTTAAGGGGGGAGCCTTACAATGAGCAGTTCTTC. Protein: CASSLRGEPYNEQFF.

This rearrangement joins TRBV18 to TRBJ2-1; the match to TRBD2 covers 12 bases. The CDR3 extends over 15 amino acids. V shed 5 bases, J shed 5 bases, and the junction held 4 bases outside the gene matches. Germline V CDR1 and CDR2: KGHSH, LQKENI. The CDR3: CASSEGLAGNNEQFF. As DNA, the CDR3 is TGTGCCAGCTCAGAGGGACTAGCGGGCAACAATGAGCAGTTCTTC.